This TCR beta chain originates from a study of blood T cell repertoires in COVID-19. Study overall: Collection of acute and convalescent COVID-19 samples took place in the United States, Italy and Spain. In each case, the material was cDNA or gDNA derived from T cells, B-cell-depleted T cells, or PBMCs.

Trimming took 0 bases from V and 4 from J, leaving 15 bases between them. There are 16 residues in the CDR3. Germline V gene data show CDR1 as LNHNV and CDR2 as YYDKDF (reference sequence). Original methodology: Scientists estimated how many nucleated cells there were by amplifying reference gene primers. TCRdb's table, derived via immunoSEQ multiplex PCR, lists solely in-frame clones and lacks some. V and J calls and clone size are as listed in that table; D and trimming were resolved from the DNA. The table shows around 100,000 clones, with 85% to 90% occurring only once. This chain links TRBV15 with TRBJ2-5, with a possible D match to TRBD2 (6 bases). The sequence came from an elderly woman with acute or convalescent COVID-19. Sequencing was done on a sample of peripheral blood. Here the CDR3 DNA reads TGTGCCACCAGCAGAGACGAAGTACTGGGGGGAGAGACCCAGTACTTC. It is translated as CATSRDEVLGGETQYF.